The entry that follows covers one T cell receptor (beta chain) sequence. Its antigen is currently not known. No qualities accompany the bases; no much larger clone lies one base away. V sheds 7 bases and J sheds 4 bases, leaving 11 bases between their ends. The germline V gene (reference sequence) provides CDR1 LNHDA and CDR2 SQIVND. Including the terminal cysteine and phenylalanine, the CDR3 comprises 14 residues. Solely the CDR3 DNA is kept, with 42 bases framed from the first base. This record belongs to a study of Ad26.COV2.S vaccination and SARS-CoV-2 variants (dated by TCRdb to about 2021). For context, the study as a whole: Donors in the vaccine arm were drawn from COV1001, a phase I-IIa trial of Ad26.COV2.S in healthy adults that was multicentre, randomized, double-blind and placebo-controlled. Ad26.COV2.S was given intramuscularly at 5x10^10 or 1x10^11 viral particles, as a single shot or as two shots 56 days apart. Sequencing of the TCRbeta repertoire served to evaluate the specificity and breadth of SARS-CoV-2-reactive T cell receptors following Ad26.COV2.S vaccination. A total of 32 samples were included in the TCR-sequenced set, comprising 19 Ad26.COV2.S vaccine recipients, 5 placebo recipients and 8 SARS-CoV-2 convalescent individuals. Trial participants were randomized into five groups of five: low-dose or high-dose Ad26.COV2.S given once or twice, or placebo on both occasions. Investigators did not know the trial group allocation while performing experiments and assessing outcomes.

Findings and caveats that apply to the study as a whole: After vaccination, spike-specific CD8+ and CD4+ T cell responses were reported to show substantial breadth. According to the authors, total T cell responses may have been underestimated by the TCR breadth and depth analyses. Vaccine and placebo recipients had comparable non-spike TCR breadth, which fits with the vaccine containing only spike. Ad26.COV2.S recipients had higher spike-specific TCR breadth than placebo recipients (P = 0.0014). The study was not powered for comparison of responses between vaccine doses or regimens.

The immunoSEQ Assay was used to sequence TCRbeta CDR3 regions. After extraction, genomic DNA underwent amplification by bias-controlled multiplex PCR, followed by high-throughput sequencing. As for how the authors treated the data: To quantify the absolute abundance of every unique TCRbeta CDR3 region, sequences were collapsed and filtered. Usable DNA was measured by amplifying reference genes present in all nucleated cells, and TCRbeta template counts were normalized to that usable DNA to estimate T cell fraction. Repertoire TCRs were annotated as SARS-CoV-2-specific by exact matching of V gene, CDR3 amino acid sequence and J gene to a known reactive TCR set. MIRA supplied the reference SARS-CoV-2 TCR set, which was filtered for enrichment in COVID-19-positive ImmuneCODE repertoires so that public or cross-reactive TCRs were removed. Using the MIRA antigens, annotated TCRs were further analysed by specific ORF or by position within an ORF. Breadth was defined as the number of annotated unique rearrangements divided by the total number of unique productive rearrangements, and depth was defined as the summed frequency of the annotated unique rearrangements. TCR breadth was compared between groups using two-sided Wilcoxon rank-sum tests. TCRdb's version of the immuneACCESS table is confined to in-frame rearrangements and falls short of the full clone set. An unresolved V gene accounts for under half of the shortfall where checked; the remainder is of unknown origin. The V and J calls and clone size are taken from that table; D and trimming were inferred from the DNA. Present in this sample are fewer than 900,000 clones, roughly 90% of which were seen just once. The leading ten clones occupy around 1.5% of the sample.

According to the study, the label for this sample's treatment or condition signals: around 19 received Ad26.COV2.S at low or high dose, single or two shots; roughly five received placebo; per-sample allocation not given. For vaccine and placebo recipients, the sequenced repertoires came from samples collected on day 63 after the first injection. In Cohort 1b, 25 adults aged 18-55 years were enrolled at a single site in Boston, USA, between 29 July and 7 August 2020. Ad26.COV2.S was a replication-incompetent adenovirus type 26 vector that expressed a prefusion-stabilized SARS-CoV-2 spike protein derived from the original Wuhan strain.

This specimen consisted of peripheral blood, obtained in a trial of Ad26.COV2.S vaccine versus placebo. This receptor was obtained from a person between 18 and 65 years old who received the Ad26.COV2.S COVID-19 vaccine or a placebo. The V and J segments used are TRBV19 and TRBJ1-6, with a tentative D gene TRBD1 over 6 matching bases. The DNA sequence is TGTGCCAGTACACCGGGACAATATAATTCACCCCTCCACTTT. Its protein is CASTPGQYNSPLHF.